This T cell receptor beta chain was obtained from a study of T-cell reconstitution after alpha-beta-depleted transplantation in children. Whole-study results and caveats: Surviving thymic progenitors and recipient T cells were the source of high TCRbeta diversity at day 60 in some patients. The origin of alpha-beta T cells about two months after transplant was reportedly several hundred expanded graft clones.

The CDR3 is 13 residues long. Germline CDR1 reads DFQATT; CDR2 reads SNEGSKA (reference sequence). A TCRbeta library incorporating unique molecular identifiers was prepared. TCRdb ran MiXCR on the PCR reads and lists one entry per CDR3 protein. Counted here are hundreds of thousands of distinct CDR3 sequences, about an eighth occurring once; the ten biggest clones make up about 0.79%. As regards this clonotype: Its antigen remains unknown. The junction and the germline gene differ at one end; a read error may be behind it.

The TCR was taken from a girl aged 2 to 10 with congenital amegakaryocytic thrombocytopenia, due to receive a stem cell transplant. This chain links TRBV20-1 with TRBJ1-1, with D possibly being TRBD1 (5 bases). The sample in question was PBMCs, obtained before TCRalphabeta/CD19-depleted stem cell transplant. The CDR3 sequence: CSATGLQALPPNF. The CDR3 coding sequence is TGCAGTGCTACCGGGCTACAGGCCCTGCCTCCCAACTTT.